This T cell receptor (beta chain) originates from a study of PD-1 blockade in classical Hodgkin lymphoma. Study-level points and caveats: TCR diversity at baseline was reported to be reduced in newly diagnosed patients relative to healthy donors. In CD4+ cells, TCR diversity went up significantly by C4D1, but in CD8+ cells it did not.

As regards this clone: The antigen remains unidentified.

CDR3 length equals 13 residues. CDR1 is MGHRA, CDR2 YSYEKL, per germline. Trimming removed 1 base from V and 6 bases from J, with 9 bases in between. Sequencing was performed with immunoSEQ multiplex PCR; in TCRdb, only in-frame clones are kept and a portion is missing. The table includes tens of thousands of clones, about 80% detected once. The sample's time point: cycle 4 day 1 (C4D1), after more than 5 weeks of nivolumab. Autologous stem cell transplantation was followed by relapse in every patient, and brentuximab vedotin exposure varied. This material consisted of peripheral blood mononuclear cells (PBMCs), taken before the fourth cycle of nivolumab. The chain carries TRBV4-1 and TRBJ1-1, with a weak D call TRBD1 (5 bases). This TCR was recovered from a human donor with classical Hodgkin lymphoma. The CDR3 reads CASSQGGTSEAFF. The CDR3 nucleotides are TGCGCCAGCAGCCAAGGTGGGACCTCTGAAGCTTTCTTT.